These T cell receptor beta chains were read from a single sample in a study of T cell repertoires in cytomegalovirus infection. Each CDR3 protein gets one entry after TCRdb re-called the reads with MiXCR. Here the sample spans approximately 260,000 distinct CDR3 sequences, less than 25% being singletons. For these TCRs, the target antigens are not known. The specimen was cultured PBMCs, collected from culture after CMV antigen stimulation. The source is a human donor in good health (CMV status not recorded). Some clones in this sample may be carry-over from other donors' samples. Both conserved end residues are trimmed from each CDR3.

j_call v_call cdr3_aa
TRBJ2-1 TRBV7-9 ASSLYRRNEQF
TRBJ2-1 TRBV9 ASSIQGLAGYNEQF
TRBJ2-4 TRBV4-1 ASSPVAKNIQY
TRBJ2-7 TRBV20-1 SAPGTGPYEQY
TRBJ2-6 TRBV12-3/TRBV12-4 ASSMTGAGANVLT
TRBJ2-7 TRBV7-8 ASSLQPGTPTYEQY
TRBJ1-2 TRBV6-2/TRBV6-3 ASSWDKLTDGYT
TRBJ1-1 TRBV11-3 ASSSTGKGAF
TRBJ2-3 TRBV7-2 ASSRKAGTGTDTQY
TRBJ2-1 TRBV28 ASSLDKNEQF
TRBJ2-3 TRBV27 ASIDRGDTQY
TRBJ1-6 TRBV11-2 ASSFGGGSYNSPLH
TRBJ2-1 TRBV13 ASSTRGFNEQF
TRBJ1-1 TRBV7-2 ASSLAQGLENTEAF
TRBJ2-6 TRBV9 ASSVGGGNSAGANVLT
TRBJ2-2 TRBV4-3 ASSQVTGTGELF
TRBJ1-1 TRBV7-2 ASTGRQDTEAF
TRBJ1-5 TRBV27 ASRQGSNQPQH
TRBJ2-3 TRBV7-9 ASSLGQGVTTDTQY
TRBJ1-2 TRBV20-1 SASGQGIHGYT
TRBJ2-4 TRBV11-2 ASSQEENIQY
TRBJ1-5 TRBV28 ASTTPANQPQH
TRBJ2-7 TRBV7-8 ASAWTSASSYEQY
TRBJ2-1 TRBV12-3/TRBV12-4 ASSRDTLGAYNEQF
TRBJ2-2 TRBV11-2 ASSPRLERFNGELF
TRBJ1-1 TRBV28 ASRTEQGTNTEAF
TRBJ2-3 TRBV7-2 ASSQGTSARTDTQY
TRBJ2-1 TRBV7-2 ASSESRTSGLVSNEQF
TRBJ2-7 TRBV6-5 ASSYLVGPYEQY
TRBJ1-4 TRBV11-2 ASSATGATNEKLF